The text below deals with one T cell receptor beta chain. An end of the junction differs from the germline gene, which may be a read error. The CDR3 length is 14 residues. Germline V gene sequence: CDR1 SGHDN, CDR2 FVKESK. The data were taken from a study of shared T cell receptors in the human thymus. Repertoires were generated with immunoSEQ multiplex PCR, while TCRdb's copy carries only in-frame clones and drops some. This sample has under 700,000 clones, with about four fifths found just once. These same data were also listed under a study on human thymus T cells. As reported in that work: Congenital heart defects were the reason for the corrective surgery that the donors, healthy Finnish infants, were having. Thymus tissue for the work was resected from patients undergoing corrective heart surgery. Across thymic and blood repertoires, the usage of V and J genes appeared to be biased. Related research reported highly overlapping thymic repertoires among unrelated individuals.

V gene TRBV14 combines with J gene TRBJ2-7, with 9 bases aligning to TRBD1. Input material: thymocytes. The source of this sequence is a boy in the first two years of life with a congenital heart defect. CDR3 nucleotide sequence: TGTGCCAGCAGCCAAGAAGGGACAGGGCCTTCCCCGAACTTC. This encodes CASSQEGTGPSPNF.